One sample yielded the 7 T cell receptor beta chains listed below, sequenced in a study of cytomegalovirus exposure and HLA in healthy donors. A multiplex PCR was run with 60 Vbeta primers and 13 Jbeta primers. Generated by immunoSEQ multiplex PCR, the TCRdb table keeps only in-frame clones and is missing some. The sample shows roughly 220,000 clones, approximately 70% of them seen only once. The sample was PBMCs. Receptors originate from a man aged 35 to 55 in good health and CMV-seropositive.

The rearrangement uses TRBV5-6 and TRBJ1-5; the D gene is possibly TRBD1 (5 bases). The CDR3 is 16 residues long. Germline lookup yields CDR1 SGHDT and CDR2 YYEEEE. V was cut by 3 bases and J by 0 bases, with 13 bases left in between. DNA of the CDR3: TGTGCCAGCAGCTCCTGGACAACCCATAGCAATCAGCCCCAGCATTTT. Translated, it gives CASSSWTTHSNQPQHF. The full variable domain, in which reference TRBV5-6 and TRBJ1-5 provide the parts outside the CDR3, is DAGVTQSPTHLIKTRGQQVTLRCSPKSGHDTVSWYQQALGQGPQFIFQYYEEEERQRGNFPDRFSGHQFPNYSSELNVNALLLGDSALYLCASSSWTTHSNQPQHFGDGTRLSIL.

The chain is built from TRBV9 and TRBJ1-1; D gene uncertain. The CDR3 length is 14 residues. The V end lost 2 bases, the J end lost 0 bases, and 8 bases lay between the germline ends. Germline CDR1 SGDLS, CDR2 YYNGEE. CDR3 amino acids: CASSVTGMNTEAFF. CDR3 bases: TGTGCCAGCAGCGTGACGGGGATGAACACTGAAGCTTTCTTT.

This chain joins TRBV28 and TRBJ2-5; 7 nucleotides align to TRBD2. This CDR3 has 13 residues. The J segment lost 5 bases and the V segment lost 6 bases, leaving 6 bases of the junction unmatched. CDR1 is MDHEN and CDR2 is SYDVKM in the germline V gene. This chain's CDR3 is CASSLLGGETQYF. The CDR3 nucleotides are TGTGCCAGCAGCTTGCTCGGGGGGGAGACCCAGTACTTC.

This chain connects TRBV7-8 to TRBJ1-2; D may be TRBD1 (5 bases). V dropped 5 bases and J dropped 8 bases, with 18 bases sitting between them. CDR3 length equals 14 residues. Germline-derived CDR1 and CDR2 are SGHVS and FQNEAQ. The CDR3 loop reads CASSPSVGTRGYTF. CDR3 nucleotides: TGTGCCAGCAGCCCTTCCGTTGGGACTCGGGGCTACACCTTC.

This clone appeared once. This chain uses TRBV11-2 with TRBJ2-5; maybe TRBD2 (6 bases). The germline V gene has CDR1 SGHAT and CDR2 FQNNGV. V gave up 5 bases and J gave up 2 bases, with 12 bases separating them. The CDR3 extends over 14 amino acids. The CDR3 here is CASSQSGPQETQYF. CDR3 DNA: TGTGCCAGCAGCCAGAGCGGGCCACAAGAGACCCAGTACTTC.

V usage is TRBV9 and J usage is TRBJ2-5; D is possibly TRBD2 (6 bases). CDR3 length: 17 residues. V lost 4 bases and J lost 1, with 20 bases in between. CDR1 is SGDLS and CDR2 is YYNGEE in the germline V gene. The CDR3 here is CASSPTGLLQTQETQYF. The DNA of the CDR3 is TGTGCCAGCAGCCCTACCGGACTACTTCAGACCCAAGAGACCCAGTACTTC.

The chain joins TRBV19 to TRBJ2-6, with a possible D match to TRBD1 (5 bases). From germline, CDR1 is LNHDA and CDR2 SQIVND (reference sequence). The CDR3 is 15 amino acids. V was pared by 8 bases and J by 4 bases, with 15 bases between. The CDR3 coding sequence is TGTGCCAGTTCTATCCAGGGTGTCGGGGCCAACGTCCTGACTTTC. Amino acids: CASSIQGVGANVLTF.